The rows below give T cell receptor beta chains drawn from one sample of a study of identical twins. MiXCR, run by TCRdb on the 5' RACE reads, gives a single entry per CDR3 protein. The sample contains some 500,000 distinct CDR3 sequences, 22% of which appear only once. This sample also belongs to another study, concerning T cells expressing NK-cell markers.

Sequenced material: CD4+ T cells sorted from blood. The source of these receptors is a woman younger than 35 in good health. The conserved cysteine and the conserved F or W are not part of the CDR3 here. Rows may omit the clone size; those that give it use once, few, many or a size class.

clone size,V gene,J gene,CDR3 protein
-,TRBV7-9,TRBJ1-4,ASSLSGEKLF
-,TRBV12-3/TRBV12-4,TRBJ2-4,ASSRGAKNIQY
few,TRBV7-2,TRBJ1-1,ASSLVAQVFDAF
-,TRBV6-1,TRBJ2-1,ASRRTPGYGEQF
-,TRBV7-2,TRBJ2-3,ASSSQSPDTQY
-,TRBV6-5,TRBJ2-5,ASSYSSELGVETQY
-,TRBV30,TRBJ2-5,AWSVNWSGTQY
-,TRBV5-1,TRBJ1-4,ASRDDRVTNNEKLF
-,TRBV24-1,TRBJ2-1,ATSDPLGTGNEQF
few,TRBV20-1,TRBJ2-1,SARFGTGGNEQF
few,TRBV29-1,TRBJ1-4,SVEDGRTNEKLF
-,TRBV6-2/TRBV6-3,TRBJ1-5,ASSDTYSNQPQH
-,TRBV7-9,TRBJ2-7,ASSLGLADAYEQY
many,TRBV3-1,TRBJ2-2,ASSQGPAGTGELF
-,TRBV5-1,TRBJ2-1,ASSLAISNEQF
-,TRBV5-1,TRBJ2-5,ASSLKGEETQY
few,TRBV3-1,TRBJ1-1,ASSPNLGGGVTEAF
-,TRBV7-8,TRBJ1-5,ASSLLQDGNQPQH
-,TRBV20-1,TRBJ1-5,SASTPYSNQPQH
few,TRBV27,TRBJ2-7,ASSLSIPGTVRYEQY
many,TRBV12-3/TRBV12-4,TRBJ2-5,ASSLAKGLAEKY
few,TRBV12-5,TRBJ2-3,ASAQTDTQY
-,TRBV20-1,TRBJ1-2,SATMGGAHNYGYT
few,TRBV7-2,TRBJ2-7,ASSLGAGTSVYEQY
-,TRBV6-5,TRBJ2-1,ASSYSRLGGLNEQF
few,TRBV20-1,TRBJ2-5,SASGQGAAAKETQY
-,TRBV5-1,TRBJ2-1,ASSLVPQEGNEQF
few,TRBV7-2,TRBJ1-1,ASTTDRGGLEAF
-,TRBV29-1,TRBJ1-2,SVAEGANYGYT
few,TRBV6-1,TRBJ2-6,ASKDRPSSGANVLT
-,TRBV5-1,TRBJ2-2,ASSFQRTGELF
-,TRBV20-1,TRBJ1-2,SAPDRVGGYT
-,TRBV4-1,TRBJ2-1,ASSHPIPGQPPGEQF
-,TRBV12-3/TRBV12-4,TRBJ2-7,ASSLEVRVGGEQY
few,TRBV7-2,TRBJ1-1,ASSFLGPEAF
few,TRBV9,TRBJ1-4,ASTEDSYNEKLF
few,TRBV20-1,TRBJ1-5,SARGHEGVAQPQH
-,TRBV10-3,TRBJ2-5,AISEWRGVQETQY
many,TRBV5-5,TRBJ2-7,ASSLGGAREQY